This T cell receptor (beta chain) was identified during a study of shared clonotypes between healthy human individuals. General study findings and limits: Sorted-subset sequencing, rarefaction showed, was incomplete despite large depth. For naive CD4 cells, roughly 5.5% of clonotypes were shared across a handful of donors.

There are 18 residues in the CDR3. In germline, CDR1 is ENHRY, CDR2 SYGVKD. The junction had 15 bases not matched to a gene; V was cut back by 1 base and J by 10 bases. This table comes from immunoSEQ multiplex PCR, and its TCRdb copy is limited to in-frame clones, with some not included. This sample carries fewer than 1 million clones, about 96% of them seen once, and the ten largest clones take less than 0.3%. This clone was seen once. Its antigen is unidentified. The naive CD8 fraction comprised CD45RO-negative cells positively selected for CCR7 and excluded terminally differentiated effector memory CD45RA+ cells.

Source material: naive CD8+ T cells sorted from blood. The chain recombines TRBV10-3 with TRBJ2-1; TRBD2 aligns across 11 bases. The clonotype originates from a man aged 25-40 years in good health. The CDR3 reads CAISELRTGTSGFVEQFF. The CDR3 DNA reads TGTGCCATCAGTGAGTTGCGAACCGGGACTAGCGGCTTCGTGGAGCAGTTCTTC.